What follows are 16 T cell receptor beta chains derived from one specimen sequenced in a study of blood T cell repertoires in COVID-19. The protocol was immunoSEQ multiplex PCR, while the TCRdb copy is restricted to in-frame clones and leaves out a portion. The sample consists of 200,000 to 300,000 clones, around nine tenths of them appearing once. The material sequenced was PBMCs or T cells enriched from blood (not recorded which). The receptors come from a woman in her 30s who had recovered from COVID-19.

This clone was observed once. V and J are TRBV30 and TRBJ2-5, with a possible D match to TRBD1 (6 bases). This CDR3 comprises 13 residues. From germline, CDR1 is GTSNPN and CDR2 SVGIG (reference sequence). Deletions cut 7 bases from V and 1 base from J, with 13 bases between. CDR3 sequence: CASARQAQETQYF. CDR3 coding DNA: TGTGCCTCCGCGCGACAGGCCCAAGAGACCCAGTACTTC.

The chain is built from TRBV7-2 and TRBJ1-3, with a tentative D call TRBD1 (6 bases). The CDR3 is made up of 16 amino acids. V lost 1 base and J lost 3, with 13 bases in between. Germline lookup yields CDR1 SGHTA and CDR2 FQGNSA. CDR3 DNA: TGTGCCAGCAGCTTAGACCTGGGGGCGTTTGGAAACACCATATATTTT. It translates to CASSLDLGAFGNTIYF. Combining the CDR3 with reference TRBV7-2 and TRBJ1-3 gives the whole variable domain GAGVSQSPSNKVTEKGKDVELRCDPISGHTALYWYRQSLGQGLEFLIYFQGNSAPDKSGLPSDRFSAERTGGSVSTLTIQRTQQEDSAVYLCASSLDLGAFGNTIYFGEGSWLTVV.

This clone showed up just once. This rearrangement joins TRBV4-1 to TRBJ1-2, with 7 bases identical to TRBD1. V was clipped by 2 bases and J by 4 bases; unmatched bases: 4. Germline V CDR1 and CDR2: MGHRA, YSYEKL. The CDR3 spans 14 residues. CDR3 nucleotides: TGCGCCAGCAGCCAAACAGGGGCTCCCTATGGCTACACCTTC. This sequence encodes CASSQTGAPYGYTF.

The chain links TRBV7-9 to TRBJ1-4; a possible D gene is TRBD1 (5 bases). Trimming took 1 base from V and 5 from J, leaving 17 bases between them. This CDR3 spans 17 amino acids. Per germline, CDR1 SEHNR and CDR2 FQNEAQ (reference sequence). CDR3 DNA: TGTGCCAGCAGCTTAGGTTTTACGGGGGGTCCGAATGAAAAACTGTTTTTT. Its protein product is CASSLGFTGGPNEKLFF.

The genes are TRBV5-1 and TRBJ2-7; 10 bases fit TRBD2. The V segment lost 4 bases and the J segment 6 bases; nucleotides outside the gene matches: 10. Germline-derived CDR1 and CDR2 are SGHRS and YFSETQ. CDR3 length equals 15 residues. The CDR3 DNA reads TGCGCCAGCAGCATGACTAGCGGGCGGGATCGCGAGCAGTACTTC. Protein product: CASSMTSGRDREQYF.

The chain has TRBV9 and TRBJ2-2; 7 bases fit TRBD1. The CDR3 is made up of 15 amino acids. The V segment lost 3 bases and the J segment 5 bases; nucleotides outside the gene matches: 7. Per the germline V gene, CDR1 is SGDLS and CDR2 is YYNGEE. For the CDR3, the DNA is TGTGCCAGCAGCGAGACGACAGGGCTGACCGGGGAGCTGTTTTTT. Translation: CASSETTGLTGELFF.

The rearrangement joins TRBV2 to TRBJ1-5, with D hard to call. V was trimmed by 1 base and J by 5 bases, leaving 6 bases between them. The CDR3 totals 13 residues. In germline, CDR1 is SNHLY, CDR2 FYNNEI. CDR3 in amino acids: CASSEGPHQPQHF. The CDR3 nucleotides read TGTGCCAGCAGTGAAGGGCCGCATCAGCCCCAGCATTTT.

V gene TRBV11-1 combines with J gene TRBJ1-1; TRBD1 agrees at 7 bases. There are 15 residues in the CDR3. Per the germline V gene, CDR1 is SGHAT and CDR2 is FQDESV (reference sequence). Trimming at V came to 2 bases and at J to 1 base, leaving 4 bases not matched to a gene. CDR3 amino acids: CASSLRTGRNTEAFF. CDR3 DNA sequence: TGTGCCAGCAGCTTAAGGACAGGTCGGAACACTGAAGCTTTCTTT.

This clone was recorded only once. The chain uses TRBV28 and TRBJ1-5; 8 bases are a match to TRBD1. V lost 6 bases and J lost 0; bases outside the gene matches: 10. The CDR3 spans 17 residues. Germline-derived CDR1 and CDR2 are MDHEN and SYDVKM. The CDR3: CASRDRASVYSNQPQHF. The CDR3 DNA follows: TGTGCCAGCAGGGACAGGGCCTCGGTATATAGCAATCAGCCCCAGCATTTT.

The genes are TRBV5-1 and TRBJ1-1; TRBD1 agrees at 10 bases. CDR1 and CDR2 (germline): SGHRS, YFSETQ. The CDR3 runs 16 residues. Trimming took 5 bases from V and 8 from J; bases not matched to a gene: 15. Here the CDR3 reads CASRWGTGEGLREAFF. The CDR3, as DNA: TGCGCCAGCAGATGGGGGACAGGGGAAGGTTTAAGGGAAGCTTTCTTT.

The CDR3 DNA follows: TGTGCCAGCAGGGATACAGGGGAGTACACTGAAGCTTTCTTT. Translation: CASRDTGEYTEAFF. This chain uses TRBV3-1 (or the pseudogene TRBV3-2) with TRBJ1-1; 7 bases align to TRBD1. Looked up from germline, CDR1 is LGHDT and CDR2 is YNNKEL (reference sequence). The ends lost 6 bases at V and 3 bases at J; junction bases unmatched: 7. The CDR3 has 14 amino acids.

A note on this clone: The junction differs from germline at one of its ends, possibly a read error. The V call is TRBV5-1, the J call TRBJ1-2; 8 nucleotides align to TRBD1. The CDR3 spans 15 residues. Germline assignment: CDR1 SGHRS and CDR2 YFSETQ. CDR3 sequence (DNA): TGCGCCAGCAGCTTGGGAACCTCGGGACAGGTCGCTTTAAACTTC. It codes for CASSLGTSGQVALNF.

The chain combines TRBV19 with TRBJ1-2, with D possibly matching TRBD1 (5 bases). V was pared by 6 bases and J by 4 bases, with 9 bases between. The CDR3 is made up of 12 amino acids. CDR1 LNHDA and CDR2 SQIVND come from the germline V gene (reference sequence). In nucleotides, the CDR3 is TGTGCCAGTAGAGGGGAGGGCTATGGCTACACCTTC. Amino acids: CASRGEGYGYTF.

V usage is TRBV19 and J usage is TRBJ2-1, with 9 bases lining up with TRBD1. Germline-derived CDR1 and CDR2 are LNHDA and SQIVND (reference sequence). The CDR3 length is 13 residues. V lost 5 bases to trimming and J lost 8 bases; unmatched junction nucleotides: 4. The CDR3 reads CASSLNRGHEQFF. The CDR3 nucleotides are TGTGCCAGTAGTTTGAACAGGGGGCATGAGCAGTTCTTC.

The V and J genes are TRBV28 and TRBJ1-2, with a weak D call TRBD1 (5 bases). This CDR3 is built from 17 residues. Per the germline V gene, CDR1 is MDHEN and CDR2 is SYDVKM. The ends were cut back, 3 bases at V and 4 bases at J, with 21 bases in the middle. Here the CDR3 DNA reads TGTGCCAGCAGTTTTCCCACGGCAGGGAACCGGGTCTATGGCTACACCTTC. This gives the protein CASSFPTAGNRVYGYTF.

The chain has TRBV10-3 and TRBJ1-6; D is ambiguous. The CDR3 contains 14 residues. Deletions cut 1 base from V and 7 bases from J, with 8 bases between. Germline V gives CDR1 ENHRY, CDR2 SYGVKD. For the CDR3, the DNA is TGTGCCATCAGTGAGTTTCCCAGGAATTCACCCCTCCACTTT. This codes for CAISEFPRNSPLHF.